A selection of T cell receptor beta chains follows, all from one sample in a study of blood T cell repertoires in COVID-19. The protocol was immunoSEQ multiplex PCR, while the TCRdb copy is restricted to in-frame clones and leaves out a portion. The sample lists over 150,000 clones; under 90% were seen once. Sequencing was carried out using PBMCs or T cells enriched from blood (not recorded which). These TCRs come from a woman in her sixties or seventies who had recovered from COVID-19. CDR3s include the opening cysteine and the closing phenylalanine or tryptophan. The order of the fields is J gene, D gene, V gene, CDR3 length, clone size, CDR3 protein, CDR3 DNA. D genes are given only for firm matches. A row's size may be missing; if present it is once, few, many or a size class.

j_gene: TRBJ2-5; d_gene: NA; v_gene: TRBV7-8; len: 14; abundance: NA; CDR3aa: CASSHQGGRETQYF; CDR3nt: TGTGCCAGCAGTCACCAGGGGGGCCGGGAGACCCAGTACTTC
j_gene: TRBJ2-3; d_gene: TRBD1; v_gene: TRBV19; len: 16; abundance: NA; CDR3aa: CASSIDRGYVVDTQYF; CDR3nt: TGTGCCAGTAGTATTGACAGGGGATATGTGGTGGATACGCAGTATTTT
j_gene: TRBJ2-3; d_gene: TRBD1; v_gene: TRBV5-1; len: 15; abundance: NA; CDR3aa: CASSLGDRGSDTQYF; CDR3nt: TGCGCCAGCAGCTTGGGGGACAGGGGATCCGATACGCAGTATTTT
j_gene: TRBJ1-1; d_gene: TRBD1; v_gene: TRBV5-1; len: 19; abundance: NA; CDR3aa: CASSPGLTGTVGVWTEAFF; CDR3nt: TGCGCCAGCAGCCCGGGGCTGACAGGGACGGTTGGGGTATGGACTGAAGCTTTCTTT
j_gene: TRBJ2-1; d_gene: NA; v_gene: TRBV5-1; len: 13; abundance: once; CDR3aa: CASSLTGHNEQFF; CDR3nt: TGCGCCAGCAGTCTTACGGGTCACAATGAGCAGTTCTTC
j_gene: TRBJ2-5; d_gene: NA; v_gene: TRBV25-1; len: 15; abundance: NA; CDR3aa: CASSAQGAQGETQYF; CDR3nt: TGTGCCAGCAGTGCACAGGGCGCCCAGGGAGAGACCCAGTACTTC
j_gene: TRBJ1-6; d_gene: NA; v_gene: TRBV21-1; len: 13; abundance: NA; CDR3aa: CASSPRTGSPLHF; CDR3nt: TGTGCCAGCAGCCCACGGACGGGGTCACCCCTCCACTTT
j_gene: TRBJ1-1; d_gene: TRBD1; v_gene: TRBV29-1; len: 12; abundance: few; CDR3aa: CSASTGTGGYFF; CDR3nt: TGCAGCGCCTCCACCGGGACAGGGGGTTACTTCTTT
j_gene: TRBJ2-2; d_gene: NA; v_gene: TRBV18; len: 14; abundance: NA; CDR3aa: CASSPRANTGELFF; CDR3nt: TGTGCCAGCTCACCAAGAGCGAACACCGGGGAGCTGTTTTTT
j_gene: TRBJ2-3; d_gene: NA; v_gene: TRBV9; len: 16; abundance: NA; CDR3aa: CASSVVGTGYTDTQYF; CDR3nt: TGTGCCAGCAGCGTAGTAGGGACTGGTTACACAGATACGCAGTATTTT
j_gene: TRBJ2-2; d_gene: TRBD2; v_gene: TRBV5-1; len: 17; abundance: NA; CDR3aa: CASSLGAGGPNTGELFF; CDR3nt: TGCGCCAGCAGCTTGGGAGCGGGGGGACCGAACACCGGGGAGCTGTTTTTT
j_gene: TRBJ2-2; d_gene: TRBD1; v_gene: TRBV6-6; len: 16; abundance: once; CDR3aa: CASTKDRGRDTGELFF; CDR3nt: TGTGCCAGCACCAAGGACAGGGGGCGGGACACCGGGGAGCTGTTTTTT
j_gene: TRBJ2-1; d_gene: TRBD2; v_gene: TRBV7-2; len: 15; abundance: NA; CDR3aa: CASGRLSGGYNEQFF; CDR3nt: TGTGCCAGCGGCCGCCTTAGCGGGGGGTACAATGAGCAGTTCTTC
j_gene: TRBJ2-1; d_gene: NA; v_gene: TRBV12-1; len: 15; abundance: NA; CDR3aa: CASSSGTYLYNEQFF; CDR3nt: TGTGCCAGCAGCTCTGGGACTTACTTATACAATGAGCAGTTCTTC
j_gene: TRBJ1-2; d_gene: NA; v_gene: TRBV6-5; len: 15; abundance: few; CDR3aa: CASSFKEGAVNGYTF; CDR3nt: TGTGCCAGCAGTTTCAAAGAAGGGGCGGTGAATGGCTACACCTTC
j_gene: TRBJ1-1; d_gene: TRBD1; v_gene: TRBV5-8; len: 16; abundance: NA; CDR3aa: CASSPDRGLLNTEAFF; CDR3nt: TGTGCCAGCAGCCCCGACAGGGGGCTCTTGAACACTGAAGCTTTCTTT
j_gene: TRBJ1-1; d_gene: NA; v_gene: TRBV6-2/TRBV6-3; len: 14; abundance: NA; CDR3aa: CASSYSRGNTEAFF; CDR3nt: TGTGCCAGCAGTTACAGTCGAGGGAACACTGAAGCTTTCTTT
j_gene: TRBJ2-1; d_gene: TRBD2; v_gene: TRBV11-3; len: 14; abundance: NA; CDR3aa: CASSWRTSDHEQFF; CDR3nt: TGTGCCAGCAGCTGGAGGACTAGCGATCATGAGCAGTTCTTC
j_gene: TRBJ1-2; d_gene: NA; v_gene: TRBV10-1; len: 13; abundance: NA; CDR3aa: CASSDYRDYGYTF; CDR3nt: TGCGCCAGCAGTGATTACAGGGACTATGGCTACACCTTC
j_gene: TRBJ2-7; d_gene: TRBD2; v_gene: TRBV3-1/TRBV3-2; len: 14; abundance: once; CDR3aa: CASSQASGGYEQYF; CDR3nt: TGTGCCAGCAGCCAAGCTAGCGGCGGCTACGAGCAGTACTTC
j_gene: TRBJ1-4; d_gene: NA; v_gene: TRBV2; len: 14; abundance: NA; CDR3aa: CASSDGLSNEKLFF; CDR3nt: TGTGCCAGCAGTGACGGGTTATCTAATGAAAAACTGTTTTTT
j_gene: TRBJ2-7; d_gene: NA; v_gene: TRBV7-2; len: 15; abundance: few; CDR3aa: CASSVRASDLYEQYF; CDR3nt: TGTGCCAGCAGCGTCCGGGCTAGCGACCTCTACGAGCAGTACTTC
j_gene: TRBJ1-2; d_gene: TRBD1; v_gene: TRBV24-1; len: 13; abundance: NA; CDR3aa: CATSEWDRYGYTF; CDR3nt: TGTGCCACCAGTGAGTGGGACAGATATGGCTACACCTTC
j_gene: TRBJ1-2; d_gene: TRBD1; v_gene: TRBV19; len: 15; abundance: NA; CDR3aa: CASSIKGGANYGYTF; CDR3nt: TGTGCCAGTAGTATTAAAGGGGGCGCGAACTATGGCTACACCTTC
j_gene: TRBJ2-7; d_gene: NA; v_gene: TRBV9; len: 14; abundance: few; CDR3aa: CASSVGGQIYEQYF; CDR3nt: TGTGCCAGCAGCGTAGGGGGGCAGATCTACGAGCAGTACTTC
j_gene: TRBJ2-7; d_gene: NA; v_gene: TRBV5-1; len: 12; abundance: few; CDR3aa: CASSSHSYEQYF; CDR3nt: TGCGCCAGCAGCTCCCACTCCTACGAGCAGTACTTC
j_gene: TRBJ2-7; d_gene: NA; v_gene: TRBV5-1; len: 16; abundance: NA; CDR3aa: CASSLVGGGRGYEQYF; CDR3nt: TGCGCCAGCAGCTTGGTGGGCGGCGGACGGGGGTACGAGCAGTACTTC
j_gene: TRBJ2-3; d_gene: TRBD2; v_gene: TRBV7-2; len: 13; abundance: NA; CDR3aa: CASTTSGGRPQYF; CDR3nt: TGTGCCAGCACTACTAGCGGGGGGCGACCCCAGTATTTT
j_gene: TRBJ1-5; d_gene: NA; v_gene: TRBV27; len: 14; abundance: NA; CDR3aa: CASSSPGSNQPQHF; CDR3nt: TGTGCCAGCAGTTCGCCAGGGAGCAATCAGCCCCAGCATTTT
j_gene: TRBJ1-4; d_gene: TRBD1; v_gene: TRBV2; len: 13; abundance: NA; CDR3aa: CASSGDRDEKLFF; CDR3nt: TGTGCCAGCAGTGGGGACAGGGACGAAAAACTGTTTTTT
j_gene: TRBJ1-1; d_gene: NA; v_gene: TRBV19; len: 13; abundance: NA; CDR3aa: CASSIRVNTEAFF; CDR3nt: TGTGCCAGTAGTATTCGGGTGAACACTGAAGCTTTCTTT
j_gene: TRBJ2-5; d_gene: TRBD1; v_gene: TRBV18; len: 12; abundance: NA; CDR3aa: CASSAGGETQYF; CDR3nt: TGTGCCAGCTCCGCAGGGGGCGAGACCCAGTACTTC
j_gene: TRBJ1-2; d_gene: NA; v_gene: TRBV12-3/TRBV12-4; len: 12; abundance: NA; CDR3aa: CASSFGSRGYTF; CDR3nt: TGTGCCAGCAGTTTCGGGAGCCGGGGCTACACCTTC
j_gene: TRBJ2-1; d_gene: TRBD2; v_gene: TRBV30; len: 16; abundance: NA; CDR3aa: CAWRDLAGGPYNEQFF; CDR3nt: TGTGCCTGGAGGGACCTCGCGGGGGGCCCCTACAATGAGCAGTTCTTC
j_gene: TRBJ1-4; d_gene: TRBD1; v_gene: TRBV27; len: 18; abundance: NA; CDR3aa: CASSFLGQGEVTNEKLFF; CDR3nt: TGTGCCAGCAGTTTCCTGGGACAGGGGGAAGTAACTAATGAAAAACTGTTTTTT
j_gene: TRBJ1-1; d_gene: TRBD1; v_gene: TRBV9; len: 14; abundance: NA; CDR3aa: CASSPGTANTEAFF; CDR3nt: TGTGCCAGCAGCCCCGGGACAGCGAACACTGAAGCTTTCTTT
j_gene: TRBJ2-7; d_gene: TRBD1; v_gene: TRBV7-8; len: 14; abundance: NA; CDR3aa: CASSQGQGGYEQYF; CDR3nt: TGTGCCAGCAGCCAGGGACAGGGGGGGTACGAGCAGTACTTC
j_gene: TRBJ1-2; d_gene: TRBD1; v_gene: TRBV29-1; len: 13; abundance: few; CDR3aa: CSVAGQGNYGYTF; CDR3nt: TGCAGCGTTGCGGGACAGGGGAACTATGGCTACACCTTC
j_gene: TRBJ1-4; d_gene: NA; v_gene: TRBV27; len: 15; abundance: NA; CDR3aa: CASSLRTAPNEKLFF; CDR3nt: TGTGCCAGCAGTTTACGGACAGCACCTAATGAAAAACTGTTTTTT
j_gene: TRBJ2-1; d_gene: TRBD1; v_gene: TRBV24-1; len: 22; abundance: NA; CDR3aa: CATSDSPGQGVTRPSSYNEQFF; CDR3nt: TGTGCCACCAGTGATTCTCCAGGACAGGGGGTAACGCGGCCCAGCTCCTACAATGAGCAGTTCTTC
j_gene: TRBJ2-3; d_gene: NA; v_gene: TRBV2; len: 16; abundance: once; CDR3aa: CASSESSSASTDTQYF; CDR3nt: TGTGCCAGCAGTGAAAGCTCTAGCGCTAGCACAGATACGCAGTATTTT
j_gene: TRBJ1-2; d_gene: TRBD1; v_gene: TRBV27; len: 15; abundance: NA; CDR3aa: CASRTPGQMHYGYTF; CDR3nt: TGTGCCAGCAGGACACCGGGACAGATGCACTATGGCTACACCTTC
j_gene: TRBJ1-4; d_gene: TRBD1; v_gene: TRBV2; len: 12; abundance: NA; CDR3aa: CASSLETGKLFF; CDR3nt: TGTGCCAGCAGCTTAGAGACAGGGAAACTGTTTTTT
j_gene: TRBJ1-5; d_gene: TRBD1; v_gene: TRBV5-1; len: 13; abundance: NA; CDR3aa: CASSWTGGEPQHF; CDR3nt: TGCGCCAGCAGTTGGACAGGGGGTGAGCCCCAGCATTTT
j_gene: TRBJ2-3; d_gene: NA; v_gene: TRBV11-3; len: 14; abundance: NA; CDR3aa: CASSSDPRADTQYF; CDR3nt: TGTGCCAGCAGCTCCGACCCTAGAGCAGATACGCAGTATTTT
j_gene: TRBJ2-1; d_gene: NA; v_gene: TRBV30; len: 11; abundance: NA; CDR3aa: CAWSVVRGEFF; CDR3nt: TGTGCCTGGAGTGTAGTCAGGGGAGAGTTCTTC
j_gene: TRBJ1-4; d_gene: NA; v_gene: TRBV27; len: 13; abundance: many; CDR3aa: CASSFGGAEKLFF; CDR3nt: TGTGCCAGCAGTTTTGGAGGGGCGGAAAAACTGTTTTTT
j_gene: TRBJ1-1; d_gene: NA; v_gene: TRBV18; len: 12; abundance: NA; CDR3aa: CATTVMNTEAFF; CDR3nt: TGTGCTACCACTGTAATGAACACTGAAGCTTTCTTT
j_gene: TRBJ2-5; d_gene: NA; v_gene: TRBV5-1; len: 15; abundance: NA; CDR3aa: CASSFSKGPGETQYF; CDR3nt: TGCGCCAGCAGCTTTTCTAAGGGGCCAGGGGAGACCCAGTACTTC